The T cell receptor beta chain described here comes from a study of cytomegalovirus exposure and HLA in healthy donors (TCRdb year 2017). About the study as a whole: An earlier analysis of under 600 of the donors reported 250 to 300 Gb of sequence data and roughly 100 million unique TCR beta sequences from some 180 million T cells. Around 320 gigabases of sequencing data and approximately 84 million unique TCR sequences were included in an early release covering about 620 HLA-typed donors. The genetic ancestry cluster associated with self-reported Caucasian donors included roughly four fifths of the approximately 400 genotyped donors. The study aimed to test whether cataloging public T cell receptors could reveal signatures of past pathogen exposure. The study profiled the T cell repertoires of 500 to 800 subjects by immunosequencing and related them to cytomegalovirus serostatus. Along with the approximately 650-subject first cohort, a separate validation cohort of over a hundred different subjects was used. The study combined high-throughput TCR immunosequencing, statistical association of individual TCRs with disease status, and machine learning to predict cytomegalovirus infection status. A later analysis re-examined previously published TCR beta repertoires from just over 650 donors and added high-resolution HLA genotyping to investigate patterns of TCR occurrence. In the later analysis, no new phenotypic data were used to find candidate immune exposures; instead, reliance was placed on TCR beta sequences and their occurrence across donors. An earlier analysis of a few hundred of the donors applied high-throughput TCR beta sequencing to assess whether each TCR beta V gene segment acted as functional or pseudogenic. Alongside the repertoire data, information on donor age, sex, ethnicity and CMV serostatus was compiled. In a later genetic analysis, genome-wide SNP genotypes for about 55% of the 666 donors were used, and that subset was treated as a discovery cohort. Every repertoire in the discovery cohort had been generated on one and the same sequencing platform. HLA typing included class I and class II loci at four-digit resolution. Typing coverage varied by locus: roughly 620-640 donors for A, B, C, DRB1 and DQB1; about 520 for DQA1; more than 600 for DPA1; 450 to 480 for DPB1. Four or five DR-DQ haplotypes were handled as single units for association and clustering, since linkage in the cohort was strong. Among about 400 genotyped donors of the cohort, an average of approximately 240,000 unique TCR beta nucleotide sequences was sequenced per donor, of which 15% to 20% were non-productive. Points the paper makes about the study in general: A few of the identified cytomegalovirus-associated TCR beta chains were confirmed in vitro to be specific for cytomegalovirus antigens. The sequencing pipeline was judged likely to have produced a cluster of highly shared sequence variants as a technical artifact. In a later genetic analysis, fewer N-insertions in productive TCRs were reported among donors in an Asian-associated ancestry cluster than the roughly 640-donor mean. Because counts were too low, roughly 16 rarely observed V segments, including chromosome 9 orphons, were excluded from the earlier analysis of a few hundred of the donors. CMV serostatus was the only immune exposure information available for the cohort. Most TCR sequences were seen in very few donors, while some public TCRs were found in many individuals. In a later analysis, 15,000 to 20,000 TCR beta sequences were associated with specific HLA alleles at a false discovery rate of 0.05. An earlier analysis of approximately 570 of the donors showed that most TCR beta V segments appeared in productive rearrangements either about 87% or about 30% of the time, which broadly matched IMGT annotations. A later analysis found that HLA-associated TCR beta chains were more clonally expanded and had lower generation probabilities than equally common non-associated chains. An association between a missense DCLRE1C variant and V-gene and J-gene trimming of TCR beta chains was found in a later genetic analysis and replicated in an independent cohort. The classifier was reported to diagnose cytomegalovirus status with high specificity and sensitivity in both the original cohort and the validation cohort. A later analysis found that most CMV-associated TCR beta chains appeared HLA-restricted, with HLA associations seemingly driven largely by CMV exposure. HLA typing was unavailable for some donors at each locus, so association tests used only the typed subset. When HLA alleles, especially DR and DQ, strongly co-occurred, attributing TCR associations to individual alleles was difficult. In this cohort, only TCR beta chains were sequenced, and detectable features were limited by the absence of alpha or paired-chain data. According to a later analysis, parvovirus B19, influenza, CMV and Epstein-Barr virus appeared linked to several top co-occurrence clusters. Linkage disequilibrium might explain the correlated functional status among segregating V segments, but an unknown experimental factor could not be ruled out. According to a later analysis, TCR association rates differed among HLA loci, with DRB1 alleles showing the most associated TCRs and HLA-C alleles showing the fewest. A further reported finding was that TCR beta sequences accurately predicted the HLA-A and HLA-B alleles for most subjects in the first cohort. Because the 87-base-pair reads could not distinguish some IMGT-functional V segments, including TRBV6-2 and TRBV6-3, those segments were excluded. Presence/absence analyses assumed roughly uniform sequencing depth across donors, an assumption that may not hold. In the study, 150 to 200 TCR beta chains were listed as associated with cytomegalovirus. The authors suggested that the approach could potentially be extended to other disease states and immunological phenotypes.

Comments on this clone: Its antigen target is currently unknown. Per-base quality was not reported, and no clone a single base away is much larger than it.

In total, 666 healthy bone marrow donors made up the cohort. Cohort members were all nominally healthy when sampled, although unrecorded immune exposures were likely present. The donor was CMV seropositive and belonged to the group of a few hundred seropositive cohort members. A peripheral blood sample was provided by each donor, and peripheral blood mononuclear cells were used for TCR beta sequencing. The Qiagen DNeasy Blood Extraction Kit was used to extract genomic DNA from the blood cell samples. Between the V and J ends, shortened by 10 bases and 6 bases respectively, the junction contains 16 bases. The CDR3 starts with the cysteine, ends with the phenylalanine, and has 13 residues. The retained sequence is limited to the CDR3, 39 bases, with the frame set at the first base. From the germline V gene, CDR1 is SGHVS and CDR2 is FQNEAQ. The method was the immunoSEQ multiplex PCR assay. The multiplex PCR relied on a mix of 60 forward primers for TCR Vbeta segments and 13 reverse primers for TCR Jbeta segments. Amplification of the CDR3 region of rearranged TCR beta genes was performed with a multiplex PCR assay on genomic DNA. Amplified TCR beta libraries were sequenced as 87-base-pair reads on the Illumina HiSeq System. The source study handled its data this way. Across the roughly 640 repertoires, a later analysis counted around 80 million unique TCR beta chains, 9.5 million to 12 million of which were shared by at least two donors. To remove PCR and sequencing errors, raw reads were error-corrected and collapsed into unique sequences using a nearest-neighbor algorithm that merged closely related sequences. CDR3 sequences were aligned to IMGT reference sequences to assign V, D and J gene segments. For a sequence to be retained, a match of at least six nucleotides was required to both a V gene segment and a J gene segment. Rearrangements were classified as productive when the CDR3 lacked stop codons and remained in frame with V and J, and all other rearrangements were classified as non-productive. CDR3 was defined according to IMGT convention as the region running from the second conserved V-encoded cysteine to the conserved J-encoded phenylalanine. Sequences without an unambiguous match to a single V gene segment were excluded from the earlier analysis of about 630 of the donors. In an earlier analysis of 587 of the donors, V segments were called functional above 56.7% productive rearrangements and were called segregating when the between-donor standard deviation exceeded 5%. A statistical classification framework was built to diagnose cytomegalovirus status from the catalog of TCR beta chain sequences. In a later analysis, V and J genes were assigned by comparing TCR nucleotide sequences against IMGT/GENE-DB human TR gene sequences. In a later analysis, CDR3 sequences and most-parsimonious VDJ recombination scenarios were assigned using the TCRdist pipeline. In a later analysis, each TCR beta chain was defined by its CDR3 amino acid sequence together with its V-gene family, and reads lacking a unique V-gene family were excluded. As a way to deal with suspected cross-contamination and a sequencing artifact, a later analysis dropped over 550 nucleotide sequences that were highly shared and had low generation probability. In a later analysis, a clonal expansion index was calculated for each public chain from normalized within-repertoire ranks of inferred template counts. In a later analysis, generation probabilities were computed with a VDJ recombination model fitted to out-of-frame rearrangements, and the resulting probabilities were checked against IGoR. Hypergeometric tests were used in a later analysis to score TCR-TCR, TCR-HLA and TCR-CMV co-occurrence, with a repertoire-size bias correction applied to the TCR pairs. To estimate false discovery rates, a later analysis permuted the HLA or CMV assignments 20 times. A later analysis grouped co-occurring TCRs with DBSCAN, adding TCRdist sequence similarity when clustering within HLA-allele-positive subsets. For co-occurrence clustering, repertoires with fewer than 30,000 or more than 120,000 public chains were excluded, along with a handful of repertoires with anomalous nucleotide sharing. TCRdb mirrors the immuneACCESS table, restricted to in-frame sequences. Some clones are absent from its copies; in checked studies, under half trace to an unresolved V gene, and the reason for the others is unknown. V and J calls and clone size are as listed in that table; D and trimming were resolved from the DNA. The table for this sample lists approximately 89,000 clones; approximately 81% of them were counted only once. The ten largest clones represent nearly 7.5% of the sample.

The chain uses TRBV7-8 and TRBJ1-5; tentative D gene TRBD1, with 6 bases matching. Sample: PBMCs. This TCR came from a man aged 40-50 years in good health and CMV-seropositive. At the DNA level, the sequence is TGTGCCACCGCGGGGGGCATAGGTCAGCCCCAGCATTTT. This encodes CATAGGIGQPQHF.